These T cell receptor beta chains were read from a single sample in a study of blood T cells in healthy people across ages. TCRdb called the 5' RACE reads again in MiXCR, with one record for every CDR3 protein. Seen here are nearly 800,000 distinct CDR3 sequences, approximately 53% observed once, and the top ten hold roughly 25%. The sequenced material came from blood. The source is a man aged 35 to 55 in good health. Each CDR3 is given with its conserved first and last residue. Each record gives: J gene, clone size, V gene, D gene, CDR3 DNA, CDR3 protein. A D gene is named only where the DNA matches it firmly. The size of a clone is reported for some rows only, either as once, few or many, or as a class for expanded clones.

TRBJ1-5,-,TRBV4-2,TRBD1,TGTGCCAGCGGCAAGGGACAGGGCAATCAGCCCCAGCATTTT,CASGKGQGNQPQHF
TRBJ1-5,-,TRBV7-2,-,TGTGCCAGCACCTATGGGGCAGCTAGCAATCAGCCCCAGCATTTT,CASTYGAASNQPQHF
TRBJ2-3,-,TRBV12-3/TRBV12-4,-,TGTGCCAGCAGTTTAGGGACACAGACTAGCACAGATACGCAGTATTTT,CASSLGTQTSTDTQYF
TRBJ2-5,-,TRBV10-3,-,TGTGCCAGTGGGGTTGGAGGGGGCACTAATGAGACCCAGTACTTC,CASGVGGGTNETQYF
TRBJ2-1,-,TRBV20-1,-,TGCAGTGCTGTCCGGAGGAGCTCCTACAATGAGCAGTTCTTC,CSAVRRSSYNEQFF
TRBJ2-3,-,TRBV10-3,-,TGTGCCATCAGCCCGGAGAACGGTCATACGCAGTATTTT,CAISPENGHTQYF
TRBJ2-4,few,TRBV28,-,TGTGCCAGCAGTTTTGGCAAAAACATTCAGTACTTC,CASSFGKNIQYF
TRBJ2-1,-,TRBV10-3,TRBD1,TGTGCCACCAACCGGGGGACAGGGTACAATGAGCAGTTCTTC,CATNRGTGYNEQFF
TRBJ2-6,few,TRBV7-8,-,TGTGCCAGCAGCTTAGCGCAGGGGCGCCGTACGGACTCTGGGGCCAACGTCCTGACTTTC,CASSLAQGRRTDSGANVLTF
TRBJ2-3,-,TRBV7-2,TRBD2,TGTGCCAGCAGCTTAGCTAGCGGGAGTTCGGATACGCAGTATTTT,CASSLASGSSDTQYF
TRBJ1-5,-,TRBV3-1,-,TGTGCCAGCAGCCAAGATCACCTGGCAGGTCAGCCCCAGCATTTT,CASSQDHLAGQPQHF
TRBJ2-7,once,TRBV5-1,TRBD2,TGCGCCAGCAGCTTGGGGGGGACTAGCGGGATCTCCTACGAGCAGTACTTC,CASSLGGTSGISYEQYF
TRBJ2-3,-,TRBV6-1,-,TGTGCCAGCAGTGACGATCCGCGGACGCAGTATTTT,CASSDDPRTQYF
TRBJ1-5,-,TRBV29-1,-,TGCAGCGTTAGTCTCGGGCAGGGAGGTCAGCCCCAGCATTTT,CSVSLGQGGQPQHF
TRBJ2-6,-,TRBV5-1,TRBD1,TGCGCCAGCAGCTTTACCGGGACAGGGGGAAGAGGGGCCAACGTCCTGACTTTC,CASSFTGTGGRGANVLTF
TRBJ2-5,-,TRBV20-1,TRBD1,TGCAGTGCGCTGGGACAGCTCCAAGAGACCCAGTACTTC,CSALGQLQETQYF
TRBJ2-7,few,TRBV6-5,TRBD2,TGTGCCAGCAGTTGGCTAGCGGGTTCGGGAGAGCAGTACTTC,CASSWLAGSGEQYF
TRBJ2-7,-,TRBV7-9,-,TGTGCCAGCAGCCCCGGTGTAGGCTACGAGCAGTACTTC,CASSPGVGYEQYF
TRBJ2-4,-,TRBV7-5,-,-,CISVSEAQTGTCGTQYF
TRBJ2-7,few,TRBV4-2,TRBD2,TGTGCCAGCAGCCAAAGTAGCGGGGGGTACAATGAGCAGTACTTC,CASSQSSGGYNEQYF
TRBJ1-2,many,TRBV7-9,-,TGTGCCAGCAGCTTAGCTCAGGGATGGGGCTACACCTTC,CASSLAQGWGYTF
TRBJ1-2,-,TRBV2,-,TGTGCCAGCAGTGAAAGCACGAGGGCTAACTATGGCTACACCTTC,CASSESTRANYGYTF
TRBJ2-1,-,TRBV15,TRBD2,TGTGCCACCACTTCTAGCGGGAGGCCCTACAATGAGCAGTTCTTC,CATTSSGRPYNEQFF